The next 22 T cell receptor beta chains were all read from a single sample in a study of molecular identifiers for immune sequencing clone quantification. Using its own MiXCR run on the PCR reads, TCRdb lists one record per CDR3 protein. This table holds 300,000 to 400,000 distinct CDR3 sequences, roughly a quarter found once. What was sequenced was naive CD8+ T cells from blood, with Jurkat cell RNA spiked in. Subset meaning: FACS-sorted CD8+CD4-CCR7+CD45RA+ naive T cells. These receptors were collected from a human donor in good health. Some libraries in this study had Jurkat cell RNA spiked in.

With regard to this clonotype: A much larger clonotype is one base distant, so this may be a read error. The chain joins TRBV29-1 to TRBJ2-1; the match to TRBD1 covers 11 bases. V lost 3 bases, J lost 8 bases, and 15 bases stayed unmatched. In germline, CDR1 is SQVTM, CDR2 ANQGSEA. This CDR3 has 17 residues. CDR3 nucleotides: TGCAGCGTTGACCGAACGGCGGGGACAGGGGGTGTTGATGAGCAGTTCTTC. It is translated as CSVDRTAGTGGVDEQFF.

The sample holds many counts of this clonotype. V usage is TRBV7-9 and J usage is TRBJ1-1; D is ambiguous. V lost 11 bases and J lost 0, with 13 bases in between. CDR1 is SEHNR, CDR2 FQNEAQ, per germline (reference sequence). The CDR3 extends over 13 amino acids. The CDR3 sequence: CASTTNMNTEAFF. CDR3 in DNA: TGTGCCTCCACGACAAATATGAACACTGAAGCTTTCTTT.

This chain connects TRBV12-3 or TRBV12-4 to TRBJ2-5; 9 nucleotides match TRBD1. Trimming took 6 bases from V and 4 from J; bases not matched to a gene: 12. The CDR3 runs 16 residues. The CDR3 region is CASSLPPGQGLETQYF. In DNA form, the CDR3 reads TGTGCCAGCAGCCTCCCACCAGGACAGGGGCTAGAGACCCAGTACTTC.

This clonotype was counted only a few times. The chain uses TRBV20-1 and TRBJ1-2; D gene unclear. The CDR3 sequence is 15 residues long. Germline CDR1 DFQATT, CDR2 SNEGSKA (reference sequence). Trimming shortened V by 4 bases and J by 2 bases, and 17 bases separated the two germline ends. CDR3 region: CSAKDMRITNYGYTF. In DNA form, the CDR3 reads TGCAGTGCTAAAGACATGAGGATTACGAACTATGGCTACACCTTC.

This clonotype was detected many times. The J gene is TRBJ2-3, the V gene TRBV20-1; 7 bases line up with TRBD2. The V gene's germline CDR1 is DFQATT and CDR2 SNEGSKA (reference sequence). This CDR3 has 13 amino acids. V trimming: 6 bases; J trimming: 6 bases; junction bases outside the gene matches: 9. CDR3 in DNA: TGCAGTGCCCCGACTAGGGAGGGCGATACGCAGTATTTT. Translation gives CSAPTREGDTQYF.

This clonotype was observed a few times. This chain joins TRBV6-5 and TRBJ2-7; a weak D match, TRBD2 (6 bases). Looked up from germline, CDR1 is MNHEY and CDR2 is SVGAGI. The CDR3 has 18 residues. V was pared by 2 bases and J by 0 bases, with 20 bases between. CDR3 sequence reads: CASSYGPVETRSSYEQYF. CDR3 coding DNA: TGTGCCAGCAGTTACGGGCCGGTCGAGACTAGAAGCTCCTACGAGCAGTACTTC.

The chain joins TRBV21-1 to TRBJ2-7; the table assigns TRBD2, which was not confirmed against the DNA. TRBV21-1 represents a pseudogene. CDR3 length: 17 amino acids. The CDR3 sequence is CASDKGLAGEFSYEQYF. As DNA, the CDR3 is TGTGCCAGCGACAAAGGACTAGCGGGAGAGTTTTCCTACGAGCAGTACTTC.

The rearrangement joins TRBV11-2 to TRBJ2-1; 7 bases line up with TRBD1. Germline V gene sequence: CDR1 SGHAT, CDR2 FQNNGV. V lost 3 bases, J lost 4 bases, and 15 bases stayed unmatched. The CDR3 contains 18 residues. The CDR3 bases are TGTGCCAGCAGCTTTGCACAGGGGTCCCAACCAAAGTACAATGAGCAGTTCTTC. Its translation: CASSFAQGSQPKYNEQFF.

This chain uses TRBV6-2 or TRBV6-3 with TRBJ1-6; TRBD1 matches 7 bases. The germline gives CDR1 MNHEY, CDR2 SVGEGT. The CDR3 is 17 amino acids. The trim removed 6 bases at V and 14 bases at J, leaving 22 bases unmatched. The CDR3 region has the DNA TGTGCCAGCAGCCAGAGACACGGGACAGCTCTTCAGGGATCCCTCCACTTT. This encodes CASSQRHGTALQGSLHF.

There are many counts of this clonotype. DNA for the CDR3: TGTGCCAGCAGCTCCTGGGGCGCTAGCACAGATACGCAGTATTTT. It yields the protein CASSSWGASTDTQYF. The V and J genes are TRBV9 and TRBJ2-3; D may be TRBD1 (5 bases). Looked up from germline, CDR1 is SGDLS and CDR2 is YYNGEE. This CDR3 contains 15 residues. The ends were cut back, 4 bases at V and 0 bases at J, with 12 bases in the middle.

The chain has TRBV4-2 and TRBJ2-1; tentatively, D is TRBD2 (7 bases). Germline values: CDR1 LGHNA, CDR2 YNFKEQ. This CDR3 is 16 amino acids long. V gave up 0 bases and J gave up 7 bases, with 16 bases separating them. The CDR3 region is CASSQESQGGQNEQFF. The CDR3 nucleotides are TGTGCCAGCAGCCAAGAGTCACAGGGAGGGCAAAATGAGCAGTTCTTC.

At least ten counts were recorded for this clonotype. The chain combines TRBV11-2 with TRBJ2-7; TRBD1 matches at 9 bases. This CDR3 spans 16 amino acids. V lost 5 bases, J lost 3 bases, and 11 bases stayed unmatched. Germline loops: CDR1 SGHAT, CDR2 FQNNGV. In DNA, the CDR3 is TGTGCCAGCAGCCCACGTACAGGGGGCATTGGCTACGAGCAGTACTTC. It codes for CASSPRTGGIGYEQYF. Using reference TRBV11-2 and TRBJ2-7 for the parts outside the CDR3, the full variable domain is EAGVAQSPRYKIIEKRQSVAFWCNPISGHATLYWYQQILGQGPKLLIQFQNNGVVDDSQLPKDRFSAERLKGVDSTLKIQPAKLEDSAVYLCASSPRTGGIGYEQYFGPGTRLTVT.

The chain combines TRBV4-1 with TRBJ2-7, with no clear D. V lost 5 bases and J lost 3, with 14 bases in between. The germline gives CDR1 MGHRA, CDR2 YSYEKL. The CDR3 is 14 residues long. The CDR3 bases are TGCGCCAGCAGCACCCAGAGGTCGTGCTACGAGCAGTACTTC. This gives the protein CASSTQRSCYEQYF.

With regard to this clonotype: Being one base from a much bigger clone, this may be a read error. This chain connects TRBV9 to TRBJ2-7, with 10 bases that match TRBD2. CDR3 length equals 15 residues. CDR1 and CDR2 (germline): SGDLS, YYNGEE. The CDR3 protein is CASSPTSGIFYAQYF. The CDR3 nucleotides are TGTGCCAGCAGCCCCACTAGCGGGATCTTTTACGCGCAGTACTTC. The whole variable domain, filled in from reference TRBV9 and TRBJ2-7, reads DSGVTQTPKHLITATGQRVTLRCSPRSGDLSVYWYQQSLDQGLQFLIQYYNGEERAKGNILERFSAQQFPDLHSELNLSSLELGDSALYFCASSPTSGIFYAQYFGPGTRLTVT.

The chain carries TRBV6-1 and TRBJ2-2; 7 positions match TRBD1. Trimming took 6 bases from V and 2 from J; bases not matched to a gene: 9. This CDR3 contains 16 residues. Germline V CDR1 and CDR2: MNHNS, SASEGT. The CDR3 sequence: CASSEDRHFNTGELFF. For the CDR3, the DNA is TGTGCCAGCAGCGAGGACAGGCATTTTAACACCGGGGAGCTGTTTTTT.

For this clonotype: Being one base from a much bigger clone, this may be a read error. This chain uses TRBV4-1 with TRBJ2-5; D may be TRBD1 (6 bases). Looked up from germline, CDR1 is MGHRA and CDR2 is YSYEKL. The ends were cut back, 0 bases at V and 2 bases at J, with 16 bases in the middle. The CDR3 length is 17 residues. This chain's CDR3 is CASSQERYGTIQETQYF. The CDR3 region has the DNA TGCGCCAGCAGCCAAGAGAGGTACGGGACAATTCAAGAGACCCAGTACTTC.

The chain couples TRBV6-2 or TRBV6-3 to TRBJ2-3; weak D call: TRBD1 (6 bases). Germline values: CDR1 MNHEY, CDR2 SVGEGT. CDR3 length equals 15 residues. Trimming removed 0 bases from V and 9 bases from J, with 16 bases in between. As DNA, the CDR3 is TGTGCCAGCAGTTACTCGATGGCAGGGGTAGAGACGCAGTATTTT. It codes for CASSYSMAGVETQYF.

As to this clonotype: The germline gene is not matched at one end of the junction; a read error may be the cause. J is TRBJ1-4 and V is TRBV7-2; TRBD1 is a possible D gene (5 bases). The CDR3 loop spans 17 amino acids. Per germline, CDR1 SGHTA and CDR2 FQGNSA. CDR3 DNA: TGTGCCAGCAGCAAAATCTGGGGGATTAAAACTAATGTAAAACTGTTTTTT. Translating gives CASSKIWGIKTNVKLFF.

This clonotype was detected ten times or more. Written as DNA, the CDR3 is TGTGCCAGCAGTTACTCGGCGGATATTGTCATGAACACTGAAGCTTTCTTT. It specifies CASSYSADIVMNTEAFF. The chain couples TRBV6-6 to TRBJ1-1, with D unclear. Trimming stripped 0 bases from V and 0 bases from J, with 14 bases between. CDR3 length: 17 residues. Germline V lookup: CDR1 MNHNY, CDR2 SVGAGI (reference sequence).

The chain employs TRBV7-9 and TRBJ1-1, with 9 bases aligning to TRBD1. After removal of 1 base from V and 0 bases from J, the junction contained 3 bases not matched to a gene. CDR1 is SEHNR and CDR2 is FQNEAQ in the germline V gene (reference sequence). This CDR3 spans 16 amino acids. The CDR3 region is CASSLVGQGMNTEAFF. The CDR3 DNA reads TGTGCCAGCAGCTTAGTGGGACAGGGAATGAACACTGAAGCTTTCTTT.

Comment on this clonotype: This clone may be a read error of a much larger clone one base away. The chain couples TRBV20-1 to TRBJ2-3; D not resolved. Germline V CDR1 and CDR2: DFQATT, SNEGSKA (reference sequence). The CDR3 is 11 amino acids. CDR3 region: CGARVEDTQYF. The CDR3 DNA follows: TGCGGTGCTAGAGTCGAAGATACGCAGTATTTT.

This clonotype was recorded only once. This could be a read error, since a much larger clone is one nucleotide away. This chain connects TRBV12-3 or TRBV12-4 to TRBJ2-1; no reliable D call. This CDR3 contains 12 residues. CDR3 residues: CAGRRPSGEQFF. CDR3 nucleotides: TGTGCCGGCAGAAGACCTTCCGGTGAGCAGTTCTTC.